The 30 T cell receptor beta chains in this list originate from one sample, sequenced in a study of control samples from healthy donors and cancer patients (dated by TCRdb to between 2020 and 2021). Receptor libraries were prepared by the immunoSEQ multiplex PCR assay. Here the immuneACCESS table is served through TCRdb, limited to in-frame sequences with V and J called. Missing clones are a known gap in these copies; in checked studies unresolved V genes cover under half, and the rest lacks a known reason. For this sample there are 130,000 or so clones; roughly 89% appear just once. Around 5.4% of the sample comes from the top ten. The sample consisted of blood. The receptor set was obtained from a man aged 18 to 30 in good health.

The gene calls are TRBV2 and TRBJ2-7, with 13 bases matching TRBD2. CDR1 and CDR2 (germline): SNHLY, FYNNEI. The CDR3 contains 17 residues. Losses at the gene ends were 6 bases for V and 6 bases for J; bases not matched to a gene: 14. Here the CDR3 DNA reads TGTGCCAGCAGCCGCGGACTAGCGGGGGCGGGGGCTGGCGAGCAGTACTTC. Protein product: CASSRGLAGAGAGEQYF.

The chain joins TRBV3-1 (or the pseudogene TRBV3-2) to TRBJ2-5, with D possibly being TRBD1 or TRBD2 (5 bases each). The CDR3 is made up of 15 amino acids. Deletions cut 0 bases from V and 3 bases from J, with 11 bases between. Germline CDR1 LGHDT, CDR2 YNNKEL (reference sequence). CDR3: CASSQEFVGEETQYF. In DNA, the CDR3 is TGTGCCAGCAGCCAAGAATTCGTGGGGGAAGAGACCCAGTACTTC.

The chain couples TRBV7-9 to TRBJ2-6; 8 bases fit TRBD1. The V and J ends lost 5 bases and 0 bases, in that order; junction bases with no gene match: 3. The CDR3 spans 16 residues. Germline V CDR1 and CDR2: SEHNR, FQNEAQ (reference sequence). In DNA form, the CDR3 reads TGTGCCAGCAGCCGACAGGGGAACTCTGGGGCCAACGTCCTGACTTTC. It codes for CASSRQGNSGANVLTF.

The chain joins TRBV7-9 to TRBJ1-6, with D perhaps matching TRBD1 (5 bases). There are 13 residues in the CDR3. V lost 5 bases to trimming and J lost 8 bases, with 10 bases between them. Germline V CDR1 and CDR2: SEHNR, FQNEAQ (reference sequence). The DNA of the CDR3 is TGTGCCAGCAGCGGGGAGGGGTATTCACCCCTCCACTTT. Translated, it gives CASSGEGYSPLHF.

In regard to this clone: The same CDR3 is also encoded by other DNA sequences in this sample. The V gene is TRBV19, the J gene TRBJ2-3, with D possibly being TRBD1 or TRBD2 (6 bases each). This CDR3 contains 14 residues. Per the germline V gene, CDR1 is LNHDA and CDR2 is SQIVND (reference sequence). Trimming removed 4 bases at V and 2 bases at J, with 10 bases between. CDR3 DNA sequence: TGTGCCAGTAGTAGGAGGGGGGACACAGATACGCAGTATTTT. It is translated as CASSRRGDTDTQYF.

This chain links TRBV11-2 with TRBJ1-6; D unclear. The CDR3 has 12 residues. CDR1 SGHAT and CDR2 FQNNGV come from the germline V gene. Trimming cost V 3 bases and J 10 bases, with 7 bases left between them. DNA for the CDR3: TGTGCCAGCAGCTTTATCGGATCACCCCTCCACTTT. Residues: CASSFIGSPLHF.

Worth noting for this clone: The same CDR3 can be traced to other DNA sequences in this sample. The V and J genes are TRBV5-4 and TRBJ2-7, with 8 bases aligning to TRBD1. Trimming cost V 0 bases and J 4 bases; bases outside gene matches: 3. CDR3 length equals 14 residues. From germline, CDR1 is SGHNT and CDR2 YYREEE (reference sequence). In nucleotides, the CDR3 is TGTGCCAGCAGCTTGGACAGGGGGTCATACGAGCAGTACTTC. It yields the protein CASSLDRGSYEQYF. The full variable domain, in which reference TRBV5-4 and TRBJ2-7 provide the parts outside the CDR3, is ETGVTQSPTHLIKTRGQQVTLRCSSQSGHNTVSWYQQALGQGPQFIFQYYREEENGRGNFPPRFSGLQFPNYSSELNVNALELDDSALYLCASSLDRGSYEQYFGPGTRLTVT.

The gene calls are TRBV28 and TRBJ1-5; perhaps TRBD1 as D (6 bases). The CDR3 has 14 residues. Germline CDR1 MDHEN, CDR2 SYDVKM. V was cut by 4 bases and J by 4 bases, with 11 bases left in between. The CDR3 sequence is CASSSGALNQPQHF. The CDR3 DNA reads TGTGCCAGCAGTTCAGGGGCTCTGAATCAGCCCCAGCATTTT.

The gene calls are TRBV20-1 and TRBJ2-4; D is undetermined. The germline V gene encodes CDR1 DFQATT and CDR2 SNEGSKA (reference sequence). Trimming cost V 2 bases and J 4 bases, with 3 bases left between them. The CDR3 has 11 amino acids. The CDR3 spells CSARPKNIQYF. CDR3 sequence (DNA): TGCAGTGCTAGACCTAAAAACATTCAGTACTTC.

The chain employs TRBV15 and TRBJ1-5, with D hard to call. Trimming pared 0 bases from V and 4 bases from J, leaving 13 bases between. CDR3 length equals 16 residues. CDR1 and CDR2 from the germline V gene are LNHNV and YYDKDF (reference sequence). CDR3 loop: CATSRDLDASNQPQHF. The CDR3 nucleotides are TGTGCCACCAGCAGAGATTTGGATGCTAGTAATCAGCCCCAGCATTTT.

The CDR3 DNA follows: TGTGCCAGCAGCTCAGGGTTGTCGGACACTGAAGCTTTCTTT. Translated, it gives CASSSGLSDTEAFF. V and J are TRBV7-9 and TRBJ1-1; the D gene is possibly TRBD1 (5 bases). V lost 4 bases, J lost 3 bases, and 12 bases lay in between. CDR1 SEHNR and CDR2 FQNEAQ come from the germline V gene (reference sequence). The CDR3 runs 14 residues.

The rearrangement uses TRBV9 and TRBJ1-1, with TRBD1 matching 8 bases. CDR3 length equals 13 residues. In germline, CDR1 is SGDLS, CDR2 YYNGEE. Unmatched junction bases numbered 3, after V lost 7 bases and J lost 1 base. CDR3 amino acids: CASGQGKNTEAFF. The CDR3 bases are TGTGCCAGCGGACAGGGAAAGAACACTGAAGCTTTCTTT.

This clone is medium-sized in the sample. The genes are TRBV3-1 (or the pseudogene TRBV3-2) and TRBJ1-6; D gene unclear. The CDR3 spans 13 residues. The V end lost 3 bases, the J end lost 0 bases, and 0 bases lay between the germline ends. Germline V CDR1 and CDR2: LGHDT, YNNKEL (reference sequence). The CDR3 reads CASSHSYNSPLHF. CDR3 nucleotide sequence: TGTGCCAGCAGCCACTCCTATAATTCACCCCTCCACTTT.

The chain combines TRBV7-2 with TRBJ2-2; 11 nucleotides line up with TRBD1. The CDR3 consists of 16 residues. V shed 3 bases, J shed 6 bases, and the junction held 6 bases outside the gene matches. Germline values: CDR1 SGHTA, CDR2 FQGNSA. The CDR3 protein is CASSFLSGQGAGELFF. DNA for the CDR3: TGTGCCAGCAGCTTTTTGTCGGGACAGGGGGCCGGGGAGCTGTTTTTT.

In DNA, the CDR3 is TGTGCCAGCAGCGTGTTAGCGGGGTCAAATGAGCAGTTCTTC. The encoded protein is CASSVLAGSNEQFF. The chain combines TRBV9 with TRBJ2-1, with 8 bases aligning to TRBD2. Germline values: CDR1 SGDLS, CDR2 YYNGEE. With V trimmed by 2 bases and J by 7 bases, 5 bases remained unmatched. The CDR3 contains 14 residues.

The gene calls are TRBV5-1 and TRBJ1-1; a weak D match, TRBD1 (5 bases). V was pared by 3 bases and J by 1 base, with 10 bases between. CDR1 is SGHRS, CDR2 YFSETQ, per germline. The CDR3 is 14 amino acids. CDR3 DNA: TGCGCCAGCAGCTCCCAGGGCTCGAACACTGAAGCTTTCTTT. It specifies CASSSQGSNTEAFF. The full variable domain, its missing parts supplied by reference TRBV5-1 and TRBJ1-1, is KAGVTQTPRYLIKTRGQQVTLSCSPISGHRSVSWYQQTPGQGLQFLFEYFSETQRNKGNFPGRFSGRQFSNSRSEMNVSTLELGDSALYLCASSSQGSNTEAFFGQGTRLTVV.

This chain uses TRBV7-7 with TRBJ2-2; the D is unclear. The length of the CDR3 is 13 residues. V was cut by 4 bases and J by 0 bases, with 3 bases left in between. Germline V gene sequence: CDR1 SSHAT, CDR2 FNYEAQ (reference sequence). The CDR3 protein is CASSYTNTGELFF. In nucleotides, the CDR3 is TGTGCCAGCAGCTATACGAACACCGGGGAGCTGTTTTTT.

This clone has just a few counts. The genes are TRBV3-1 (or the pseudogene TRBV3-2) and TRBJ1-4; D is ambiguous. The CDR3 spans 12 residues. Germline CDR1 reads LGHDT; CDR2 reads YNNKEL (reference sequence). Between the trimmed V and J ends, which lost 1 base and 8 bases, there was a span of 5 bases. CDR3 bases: TGTGCCAGCAGCCAAGGGAGGGAAAAACTGTTTTTT. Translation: CASSQGREKLFF.

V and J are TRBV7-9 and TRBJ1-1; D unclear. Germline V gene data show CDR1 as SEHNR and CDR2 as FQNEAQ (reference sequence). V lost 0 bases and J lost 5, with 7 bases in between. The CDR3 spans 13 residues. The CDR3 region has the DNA TGTGCCAGCAGCTTAGCCTACGCGACTGAAGCTTTCTTT. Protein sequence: CASSLAYATEAFF.

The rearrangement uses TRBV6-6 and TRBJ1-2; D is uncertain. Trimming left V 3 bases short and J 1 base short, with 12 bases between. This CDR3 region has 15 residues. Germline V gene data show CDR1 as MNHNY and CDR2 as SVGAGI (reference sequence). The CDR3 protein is CASSYPGGDNYGYTF. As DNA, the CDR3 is TGTGCCAGCAGTTATCCCGGTGGGGATAACTATGGCTACACCTTC.

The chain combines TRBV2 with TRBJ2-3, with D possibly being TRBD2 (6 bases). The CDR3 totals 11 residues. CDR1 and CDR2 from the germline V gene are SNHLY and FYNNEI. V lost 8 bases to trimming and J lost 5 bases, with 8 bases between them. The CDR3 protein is CASRGEDTQYF. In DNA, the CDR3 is TGTGCCAGCCGCGGGGAAGATACGCAGTATTTT. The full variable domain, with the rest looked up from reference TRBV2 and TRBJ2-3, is EPEVTQTPSHQVTQMGQEVILRCVPISNHLYFYWYRQILGQKVEFLVSFYNNEISEKSEIFDDQFSVERPDGSNFTLKIRSTKLEDSAMYFCASRGEDTQYFGPGTRLTVL.

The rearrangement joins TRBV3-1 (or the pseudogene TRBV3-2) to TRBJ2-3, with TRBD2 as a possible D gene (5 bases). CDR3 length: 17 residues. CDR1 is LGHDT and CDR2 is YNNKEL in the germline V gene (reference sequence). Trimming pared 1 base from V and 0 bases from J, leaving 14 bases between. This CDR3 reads CASSQGGLKLSTDTQYF. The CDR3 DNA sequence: TGTGCCAGCAGCCAAGGAGGGCTTAAGCTCAGCACAGATACGCAGTATTTT.

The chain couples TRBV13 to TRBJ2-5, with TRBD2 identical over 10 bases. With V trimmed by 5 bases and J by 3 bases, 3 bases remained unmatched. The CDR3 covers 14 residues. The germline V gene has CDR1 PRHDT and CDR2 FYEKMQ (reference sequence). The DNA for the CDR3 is TGTGCCAGCAGCGCGGGGACTAGCGAAGAGACCCAGTACTTC. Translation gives CASSAGTSEETQYF.

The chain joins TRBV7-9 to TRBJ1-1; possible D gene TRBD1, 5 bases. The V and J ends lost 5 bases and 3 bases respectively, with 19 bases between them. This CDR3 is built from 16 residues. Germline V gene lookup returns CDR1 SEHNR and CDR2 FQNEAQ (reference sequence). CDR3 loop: CASSPRGARGDTEAFF. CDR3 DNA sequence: TGTGCCAGCAGCCCTAGAGGGGCCCGAGGGGACACTGAAGCTTTCTTT.

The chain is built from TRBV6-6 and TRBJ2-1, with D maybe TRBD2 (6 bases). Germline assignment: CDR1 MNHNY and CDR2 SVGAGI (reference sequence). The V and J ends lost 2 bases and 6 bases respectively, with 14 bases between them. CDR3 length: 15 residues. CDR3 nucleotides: TGTGCCAGCAGTTACATGCGGGGCGAAGGCAATGAGCAGTTCTTC. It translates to CASSYMRGEGNEQFF.

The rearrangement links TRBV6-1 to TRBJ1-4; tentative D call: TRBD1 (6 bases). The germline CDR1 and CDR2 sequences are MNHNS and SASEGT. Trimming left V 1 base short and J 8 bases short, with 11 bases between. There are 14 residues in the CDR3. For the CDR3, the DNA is TGTGCCAGCAGTGAAGAGGAGGGGGAGGAAAAACTGTTTTTT. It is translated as CASSEEEGEEKLFF.

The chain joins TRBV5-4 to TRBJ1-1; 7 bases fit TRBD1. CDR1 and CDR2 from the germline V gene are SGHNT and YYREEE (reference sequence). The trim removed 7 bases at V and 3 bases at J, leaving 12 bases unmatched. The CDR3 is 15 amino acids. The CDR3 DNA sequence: TGTGCCAGCTTGCTGGGCCCAGGGGGGGACACTGAAGCTTTCTTT. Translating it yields CASLLGPGGDTEAFF.

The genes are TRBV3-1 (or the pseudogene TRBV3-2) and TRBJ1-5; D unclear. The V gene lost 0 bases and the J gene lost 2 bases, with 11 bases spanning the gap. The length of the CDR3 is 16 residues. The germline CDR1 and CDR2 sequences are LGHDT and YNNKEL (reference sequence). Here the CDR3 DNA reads TGTGCCAGCAGCCAAGAACCAGGTTTGGGCAATCAGCCCCAGCATTTT. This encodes CASSQEPGLGNQPQHF.

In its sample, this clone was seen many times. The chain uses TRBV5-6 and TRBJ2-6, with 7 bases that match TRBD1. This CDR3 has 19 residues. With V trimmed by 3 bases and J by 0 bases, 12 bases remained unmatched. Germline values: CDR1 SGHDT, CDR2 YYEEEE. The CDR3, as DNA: TGTGCCAGCAGCTCTCTACCCGGGACAGAATACTCTGGGGCCAACGTCCTGACTTTC. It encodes CASSSLPGTEYSGANVLTF.

The CDR3 protein is CASSYSHLQGWETQYF. The CDR3, as DNA: TGTGCCAGCAGTTACTCGCACCTCCAGGGATGGGAGACCCAGTACTTC. V and J are TRBV6-6 and TRBJ2-5; the D gene is possibly TRBD1 (5 bases). The CDR3 runs 16 residues. The germline gives CDR1 MNHNY, CDR2 SVGAGI (reference sequence). With 0 bases removed from V and 5 bases from J, the gap between germline ends came to 16 bases.